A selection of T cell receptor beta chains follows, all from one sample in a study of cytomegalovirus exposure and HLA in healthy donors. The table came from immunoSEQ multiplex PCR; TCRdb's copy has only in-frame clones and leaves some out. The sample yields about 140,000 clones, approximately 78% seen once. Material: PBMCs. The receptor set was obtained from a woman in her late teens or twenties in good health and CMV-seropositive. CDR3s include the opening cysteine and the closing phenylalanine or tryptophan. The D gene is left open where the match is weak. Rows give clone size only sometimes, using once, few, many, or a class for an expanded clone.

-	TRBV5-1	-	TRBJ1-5	CASSLAGSGNQPQHF	TGCGCCAGCAGCTTGGCAGGATCGGGGAATCAGCCCCAGCATTTT
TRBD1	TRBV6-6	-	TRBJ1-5	CASSYDRAGQPQHF	TGTGCCAGCAGTTACGACAGGGCAGGGCAGCCCCAGCATTTT
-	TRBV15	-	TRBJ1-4	CATSRGRANEKLFF	TGTGCCACCAGCAGAGGGAGAGCTAATGAAAAACTGTTTTTT
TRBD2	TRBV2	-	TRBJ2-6	CASKTSGAGANVLTF	TGTGCCAGCAAAACTAGCGGGGCTGGGGCCAACGTCCTGACTTTC
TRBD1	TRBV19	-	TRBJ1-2	CASSQGARGYTF	TGTGCCAGTAGTCAGGGGGCGAGGGGCTACACCTTC
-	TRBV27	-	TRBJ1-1	CASSLGENTEAFF	TGTGCCAGCAGTTTAGGAGAGAACACTGAAGCTTTCTTT
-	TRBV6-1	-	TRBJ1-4	CASSVDPGTTNEKLFF	TGTGCCAGCAGTGTTGATCCGGGGACAACTAATGAAAAACTGTTTTTT
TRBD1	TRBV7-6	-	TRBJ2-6	CASSLGPGGSGANVLTF	TGTGCCAGCAGCTTAGGGCCAGGGGGCTCTGGGGCCAACGTCCTGACTTTC
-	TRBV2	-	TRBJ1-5	CASRSVEVMNQPQHF	TGTGCCAGCAGGTCCGTCGAGGTAATGAATCAGCCCCAGCATTTT
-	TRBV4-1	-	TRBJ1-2	CASSPTRGNYGYTF	TGCGCCAGCAGCCCAACCCGGGGAAACTATGGCTACACCTTC
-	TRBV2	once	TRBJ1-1	CASSESAGTEAFF	TGTGCCAGCAGTGAATCGGCGGGTACTGAAGCTTTCTTT
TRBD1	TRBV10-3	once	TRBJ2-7	CAIGGQGNYEQYF	TGTGCCATCGGGGGACAGGGGAACTACGAGCAGTACTTC
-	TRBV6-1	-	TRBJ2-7	CASTGGSYEQYF	TGTGCCAGCACCGGGGGCTCCTACGAGCAGTACTTC
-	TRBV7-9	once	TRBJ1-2	CASSISGTSNYGYTF	TGTGCCAGCAGCATATCCGGGACATCTAACTATGGCTACACCTTC